This entry describes one T cell receptor beta chain. The record originates from a study of blood T cell repertoires in COVID-19. Trimming took 2 bases from V and 8 from J; bases not matched to a gene: 9. Germline CDR1 LNHDA, CDR2 SQIVND (reference sequence). The CDR3 has 15 amino acids. Only in-frame clones appear in the TCRdb table, and some are missing; sequencing was by immunoSEQ multiplex PCR. The sample holds a few hundred thousand clones, roughly 87% seen once. This clonotype was sampled from a man between 18 and 35 years old who had recovered from COVID-19. What was sequenced was PBMCs or T cells enriched from blood (not recorded which). This rearrangement joins TRBV19 to TRBJ2-1; TRBD1 aligns across 7 bases. This CDR3 is CASSITGQPHDEQFF. In DNA, the CDR3 is TGTGCCAGTAGTATAACGGGACAGCCCCACGATGAGCAGTTCTTC.